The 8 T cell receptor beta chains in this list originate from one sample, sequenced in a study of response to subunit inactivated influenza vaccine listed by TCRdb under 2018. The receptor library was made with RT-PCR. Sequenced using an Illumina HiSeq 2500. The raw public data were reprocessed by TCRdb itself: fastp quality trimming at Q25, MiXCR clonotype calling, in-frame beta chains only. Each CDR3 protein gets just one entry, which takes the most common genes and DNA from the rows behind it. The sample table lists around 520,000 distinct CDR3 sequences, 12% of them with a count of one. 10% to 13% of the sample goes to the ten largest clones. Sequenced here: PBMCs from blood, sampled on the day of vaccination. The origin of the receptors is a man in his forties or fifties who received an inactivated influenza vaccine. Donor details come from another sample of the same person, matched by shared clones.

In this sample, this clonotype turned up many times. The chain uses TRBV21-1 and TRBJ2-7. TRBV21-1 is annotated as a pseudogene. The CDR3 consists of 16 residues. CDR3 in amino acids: CASSKIGSGFSYEQYF. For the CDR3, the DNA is TGTGCCAGCAGCAAAATAGGGTCTGGGTTTAGTTACGAGCAGTACTTC.

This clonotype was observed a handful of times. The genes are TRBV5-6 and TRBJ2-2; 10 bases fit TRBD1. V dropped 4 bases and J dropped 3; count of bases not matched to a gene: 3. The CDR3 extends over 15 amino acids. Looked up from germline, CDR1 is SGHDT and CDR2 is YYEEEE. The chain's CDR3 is CASSRTGGDTGELFF. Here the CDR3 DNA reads TGTGCCAGCAGCCGGACAGGGGGAGACACCGGGGAGCTGTTTTTT. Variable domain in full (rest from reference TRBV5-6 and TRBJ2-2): DAGVTQSPTHLIKTRGQQVTLRCSPKSGHDTVSWYQQALGQGPQFIFQYYEEEERQRGNFPDRFSGHQFPNYSSELNVNALLLGDSALYLCASSRTGGDTGELFFGEGSRLTVL.

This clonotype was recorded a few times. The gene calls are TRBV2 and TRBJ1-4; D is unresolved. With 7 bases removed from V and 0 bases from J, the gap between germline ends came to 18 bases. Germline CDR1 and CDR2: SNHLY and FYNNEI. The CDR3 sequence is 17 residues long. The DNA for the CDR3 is TGTGCCAGCAAACTTTTCAGGCAGAGTGCAACTAATGAAAAACTGTTTTTT. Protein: CASKLFRQSATNEKLFF. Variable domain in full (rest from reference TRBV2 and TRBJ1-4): EPEVTQTPSHQVTQMGQEVILRCVPISNHLYFYWYRQILGQKVEFLVSFYNNEISEKSEIFDDQFSVERPDGSNFTLKIRSTKLEDSAMYFCASKLFRQSATNEKLFFGSGTQLSVL.

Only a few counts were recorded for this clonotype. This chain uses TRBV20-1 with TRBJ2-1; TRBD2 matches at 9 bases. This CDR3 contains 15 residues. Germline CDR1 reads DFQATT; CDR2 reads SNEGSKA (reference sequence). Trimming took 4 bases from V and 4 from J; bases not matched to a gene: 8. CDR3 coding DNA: TGCAGTGCTAAGGCTAGCGGGACCCAATACAATGAGCAGTTCTTC. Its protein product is CSAKASGTQYNEQFF.

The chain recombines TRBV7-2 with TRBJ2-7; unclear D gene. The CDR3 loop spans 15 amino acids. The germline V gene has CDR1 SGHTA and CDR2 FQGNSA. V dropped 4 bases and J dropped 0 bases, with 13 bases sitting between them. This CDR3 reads CASSSDHTSSYEQYF. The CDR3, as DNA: TGTGCCAGCAGCTCCGATCATACCAGCTCCTACGAGCAGTACTTC.

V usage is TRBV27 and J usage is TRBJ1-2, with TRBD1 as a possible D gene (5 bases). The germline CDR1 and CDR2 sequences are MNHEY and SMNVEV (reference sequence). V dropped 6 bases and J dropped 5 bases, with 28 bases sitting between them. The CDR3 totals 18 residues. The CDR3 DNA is TGTGCCAGCAGGCGTGCCGGCCTGGGGGGTTTGAGGGAATATGGCTACACCTTC. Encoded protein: CASRRAGLGGLREYGYTF.

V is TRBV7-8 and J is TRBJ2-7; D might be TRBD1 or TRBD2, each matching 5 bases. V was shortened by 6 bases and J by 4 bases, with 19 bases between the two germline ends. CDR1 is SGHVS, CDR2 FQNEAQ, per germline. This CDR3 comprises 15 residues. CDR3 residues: CASSPTRGKLYEQYF. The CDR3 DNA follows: TGTGCCAGCAGTCCAACCCGGGGCAAACTATACGAGCAGTACTTC. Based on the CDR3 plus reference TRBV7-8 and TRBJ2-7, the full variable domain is GAGVSQSPRYKVAKRGQDVALRCDPISGHVSLFWYQQALGQGPEFLTYFQNEAQLDKSGLPSDRFFAERPEGSVSTLKIQRTQQEDSAVYLCASSPTRGKLYEQYFGPGTRLTVT.

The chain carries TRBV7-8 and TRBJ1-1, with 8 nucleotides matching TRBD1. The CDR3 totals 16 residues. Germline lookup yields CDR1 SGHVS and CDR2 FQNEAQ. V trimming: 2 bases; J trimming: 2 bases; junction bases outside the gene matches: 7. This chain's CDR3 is CASSLWTGTENTEAFF. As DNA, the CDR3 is TGTGCCAGCAGCTTATGGACAGGGACGGAAAACACTGAAGCTTTCTTT.